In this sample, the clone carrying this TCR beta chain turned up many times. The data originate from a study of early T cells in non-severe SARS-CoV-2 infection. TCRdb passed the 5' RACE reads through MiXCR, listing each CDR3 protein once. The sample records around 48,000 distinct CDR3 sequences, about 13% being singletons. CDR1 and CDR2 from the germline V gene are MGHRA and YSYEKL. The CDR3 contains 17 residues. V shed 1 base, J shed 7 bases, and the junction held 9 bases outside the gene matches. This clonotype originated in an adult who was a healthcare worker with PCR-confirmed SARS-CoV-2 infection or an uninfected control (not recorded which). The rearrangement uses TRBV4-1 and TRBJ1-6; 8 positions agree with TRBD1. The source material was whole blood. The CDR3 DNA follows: TGCGCCAGCAGCCAAGGAACCGCAGGGGGCCGGAATTCACCCCTCCACTTT. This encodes CASSQGTAGGRNSPLHF.